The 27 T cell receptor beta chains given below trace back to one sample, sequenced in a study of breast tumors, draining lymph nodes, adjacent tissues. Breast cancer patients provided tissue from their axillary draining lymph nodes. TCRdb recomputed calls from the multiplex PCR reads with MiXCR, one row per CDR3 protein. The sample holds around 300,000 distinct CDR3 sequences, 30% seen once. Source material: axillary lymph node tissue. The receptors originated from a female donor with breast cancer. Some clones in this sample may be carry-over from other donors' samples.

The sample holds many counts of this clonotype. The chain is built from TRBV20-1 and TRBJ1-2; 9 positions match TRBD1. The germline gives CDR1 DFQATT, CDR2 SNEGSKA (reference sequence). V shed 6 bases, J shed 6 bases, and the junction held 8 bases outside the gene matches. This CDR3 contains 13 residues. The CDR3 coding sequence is TGCAGTGCGGGGGGACAGGGAAGAGATGGCTACACCTTC. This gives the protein CSAGGQGRDGYTF.

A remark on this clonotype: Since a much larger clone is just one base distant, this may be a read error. Written as DNA, the CDR3 is TGTGCCAACAGCCGAGGAGGGGGTAGCACAGATACGCAGTATTTT. It encodes CANSRGGGSTDTQYF. The chain joins TRBV5-4 to TRBJ2-3, with D possibly called TRBD1 or TRBD2 (6 bases each). Germline values: CDR1 SGHNT, CDR2 YYREEE (reference sequence). The CDR3 totals 15 residues.

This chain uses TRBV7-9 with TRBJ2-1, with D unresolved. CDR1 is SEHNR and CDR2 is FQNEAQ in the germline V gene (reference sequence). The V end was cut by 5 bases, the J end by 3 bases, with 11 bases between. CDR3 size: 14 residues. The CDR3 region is CASSLQRNYNEQFF. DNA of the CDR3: TGTGCCAGCAGCCTGCAGCGAAACTACAATGAGCAGTTCTTC.

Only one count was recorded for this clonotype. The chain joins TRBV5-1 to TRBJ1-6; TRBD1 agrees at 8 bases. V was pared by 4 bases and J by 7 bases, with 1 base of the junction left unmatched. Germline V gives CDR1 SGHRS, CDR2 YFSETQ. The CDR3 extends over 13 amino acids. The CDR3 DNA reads TGCGCCAGCAGCCAGGGGGCGAATTCACCCCTCCACTTT. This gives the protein CASSQGANSPLHF.

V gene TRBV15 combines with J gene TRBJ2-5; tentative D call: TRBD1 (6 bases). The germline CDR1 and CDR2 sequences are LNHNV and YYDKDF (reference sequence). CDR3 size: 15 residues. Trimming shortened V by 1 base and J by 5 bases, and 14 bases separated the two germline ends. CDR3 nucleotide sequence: TGTGCCACCAGCAGAGGACCCCAGGGGCGGGAGACCCAGTACTTC. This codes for CATSRGPQGRETQYF.

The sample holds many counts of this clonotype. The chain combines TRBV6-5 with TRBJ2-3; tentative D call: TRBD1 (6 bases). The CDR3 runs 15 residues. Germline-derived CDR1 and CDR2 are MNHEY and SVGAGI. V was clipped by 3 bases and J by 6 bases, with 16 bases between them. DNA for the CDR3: TGTGCCAGCAGTTATATGAACAGGGATGTCGATACGCAGTATTTT. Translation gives CASSYMNRDVDTQYF.

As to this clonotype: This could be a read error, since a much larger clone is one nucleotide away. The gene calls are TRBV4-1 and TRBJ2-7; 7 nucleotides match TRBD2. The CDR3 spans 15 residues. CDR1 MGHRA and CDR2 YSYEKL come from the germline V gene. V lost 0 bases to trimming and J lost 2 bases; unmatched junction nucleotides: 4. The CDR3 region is CASSQESRGAYEQYF. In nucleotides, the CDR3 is TGCGCCAGCAGCCAAGAATCCCGGGGGGCCTACGAGCAGTACTTC.

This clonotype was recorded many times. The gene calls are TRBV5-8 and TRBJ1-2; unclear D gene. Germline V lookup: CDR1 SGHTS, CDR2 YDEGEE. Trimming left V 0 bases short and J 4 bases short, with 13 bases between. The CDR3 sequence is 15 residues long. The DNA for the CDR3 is TGTGCCAGCAGCTTGGAAAGGTCTACTAGCTATGGCTACACCTTC. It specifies CASSLERSTSYGYTF.

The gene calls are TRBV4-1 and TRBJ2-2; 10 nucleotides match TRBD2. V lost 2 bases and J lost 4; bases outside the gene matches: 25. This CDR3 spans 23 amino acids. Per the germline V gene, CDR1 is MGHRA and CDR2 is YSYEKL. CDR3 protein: CASSQSCSARVSAGGPGTGELFF. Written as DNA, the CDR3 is TGCGCCAGCAGCCAATCTTGCAGTGCTAGAGTTTCAGCGGGAGGGCCGGGCACCGGGGAGCTGTTTTTT.

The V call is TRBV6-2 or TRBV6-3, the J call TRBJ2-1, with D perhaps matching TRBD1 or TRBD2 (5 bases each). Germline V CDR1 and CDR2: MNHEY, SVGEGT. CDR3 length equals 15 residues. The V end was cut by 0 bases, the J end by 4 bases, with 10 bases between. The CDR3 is CASSYSTGGYNEQFF. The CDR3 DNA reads TGTGCCAGCAGTTACTCGACTGGGGGTTACAATGAGCAGTTCTTC.

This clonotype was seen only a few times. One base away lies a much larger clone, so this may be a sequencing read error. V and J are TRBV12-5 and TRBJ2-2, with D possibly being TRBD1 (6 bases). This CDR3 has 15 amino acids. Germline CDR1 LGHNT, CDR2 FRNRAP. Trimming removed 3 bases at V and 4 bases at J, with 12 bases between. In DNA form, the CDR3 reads TGTGCTAGTGGTTTCGACCCGACAGGCACCGGGGAGCTGTTTTTT. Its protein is CASGFDPTGTGELFF.

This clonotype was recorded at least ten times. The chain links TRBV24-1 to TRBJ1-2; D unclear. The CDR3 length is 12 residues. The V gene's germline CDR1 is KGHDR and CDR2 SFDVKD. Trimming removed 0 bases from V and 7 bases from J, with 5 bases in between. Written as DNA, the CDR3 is TGTGCCACCAGTGATTTGTTCGGTGGCTACACCTTC. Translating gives CATSDLFGGYTF.

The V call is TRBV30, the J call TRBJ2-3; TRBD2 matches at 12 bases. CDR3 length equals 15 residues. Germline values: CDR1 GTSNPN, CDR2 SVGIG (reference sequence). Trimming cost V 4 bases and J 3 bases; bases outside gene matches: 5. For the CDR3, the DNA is TGTGCCTGGACCGTCACTAGCGGGAGGACAGATACGCAGTATTTT. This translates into CAWTVTSGRTDTQYF.

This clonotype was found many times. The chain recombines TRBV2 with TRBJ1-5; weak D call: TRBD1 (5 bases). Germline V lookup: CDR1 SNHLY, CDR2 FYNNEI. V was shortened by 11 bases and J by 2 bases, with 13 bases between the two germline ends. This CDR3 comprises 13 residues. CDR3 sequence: CAGHRDGNQPQHF. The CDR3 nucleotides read TGTGCCGGACACCGGGACGGCAATCAGCCCCAGCATTTT. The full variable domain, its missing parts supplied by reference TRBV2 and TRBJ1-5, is EPEVTQTPSHQVTQMGQEVILRCVPISNHLYFYWYRQILGQKVEFLVSFYNNEISEKSEIFDDQFSVERPDGSNFTLKIRSTKLEDSAMYFCAGHRDGNQPQHFGDGTRLSIL.

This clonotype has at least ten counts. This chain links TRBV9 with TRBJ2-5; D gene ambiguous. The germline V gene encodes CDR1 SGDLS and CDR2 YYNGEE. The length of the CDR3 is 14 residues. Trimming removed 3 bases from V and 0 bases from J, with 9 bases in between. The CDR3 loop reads CASSANRNQETQYF. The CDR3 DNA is TGTGCCAGCAGCGCGAACCGAAACCAAGAGACCCAGTACTTC. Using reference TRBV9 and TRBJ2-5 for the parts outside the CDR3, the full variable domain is DSGVTQTPKHLITATGQRVTLRCSPRSGDLSVYWYQQSLDQGLQFLIQYYNGEERAKGNILERFSAQQFPDLHSELNLSSLELGDSALYFCASSANRNQETQYFGPGTRLLVL.

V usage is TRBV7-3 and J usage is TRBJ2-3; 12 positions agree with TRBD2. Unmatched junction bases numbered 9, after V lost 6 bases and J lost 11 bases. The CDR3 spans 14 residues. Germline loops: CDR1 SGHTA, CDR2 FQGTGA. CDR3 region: CASSRGLAGNEQYF. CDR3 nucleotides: TGTGCCAGCAGTCGAGGACTAGCGGGGAATGAGCAGTATTTT.

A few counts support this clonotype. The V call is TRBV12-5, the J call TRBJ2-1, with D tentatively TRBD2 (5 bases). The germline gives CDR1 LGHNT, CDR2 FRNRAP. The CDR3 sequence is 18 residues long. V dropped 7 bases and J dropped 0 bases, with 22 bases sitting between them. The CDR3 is CASAIGWAGALSYNEQFF. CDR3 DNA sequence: TGTGCTAGTGCCATCGGGTGGGCGGGCGCCCTCTCCTACAATGAGCAGTTCTTC.

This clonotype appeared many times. The CDR3 loop reads CASSLDRGVPSYGYTF. CDR3 DNA: TGTGCCAGCAGCTTAGATCGGGGAGTTCCGAGTTATGGCTACACCTTC. V and J are TRBV11-2 and TRBJ1-2, with unresolved D. The CDR3 sequence is 16 residues long. The V gene's germline CDR1 is SGHAT and CDR2 FQNNGV. Deletions cut 0 bases from V and 5 bases from J, with 16 bases between.

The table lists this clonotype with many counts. CDR3 bases: TGTGCCAGTAGTACTCGGGCCAACACCGGGGAGCTGTTTTTT. Protein product: CASSTRANTGELFF. This sequence joins TRBV19 and TRBJ2-2; D not resolved. The CDR3 consists of 14 residues. Germline values: CDR1 LNHDA, CDR2 SQIVND (reference sequence). V lost 4 bases, J lost 2 bases, and 8 bases lay in between.

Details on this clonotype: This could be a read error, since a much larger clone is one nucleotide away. CDR3 loop: CASSRLAGGAYEQYF. CDR3 nucleotides: TGTGCCAGTAGTCGACTAGCGGGAGGGGCCTACGAGCAGTACTTC. The genes are TRBV19 and TRBJ2-7; 14 bases agree with TRBD2. V lost 5 bases and J lost 2; bases outside the gene matches: 2. The V gene's germline CDR1 is LNHDA and CDR2 SQIVND (reference sequence). This CDR3 is 15 amino acids long. Full variable domain (missing parts from reference TRBV19 and TRBJ2-7): DGGITQSPKYLFRKEGQNVTLSCEQNLNHDAMYWYRQDPGQGLRLIYYSQIVNDFQKGDIAEGYSVSREKKESFPLTVTSAQKNPTAFYLCASSRLAGGAYEQYFGPGTRLTVT.

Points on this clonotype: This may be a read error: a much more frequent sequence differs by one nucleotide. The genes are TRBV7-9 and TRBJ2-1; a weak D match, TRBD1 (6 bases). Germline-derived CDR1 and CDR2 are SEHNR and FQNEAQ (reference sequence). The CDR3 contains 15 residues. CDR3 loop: CASSLEPTRDNEQLF. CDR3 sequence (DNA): TGTGCCAGCAGCTTAGAACCCACTAGGGACAATGAGCAGCTCTTC.

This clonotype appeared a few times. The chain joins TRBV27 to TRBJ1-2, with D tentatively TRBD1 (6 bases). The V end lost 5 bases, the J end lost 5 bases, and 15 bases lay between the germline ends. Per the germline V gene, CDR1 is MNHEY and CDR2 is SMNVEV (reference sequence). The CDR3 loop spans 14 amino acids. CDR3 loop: CASSDTGTTYGYTF. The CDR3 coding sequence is TGTGCCAGCAGTGATACCGGGACAACGTATGGCTACACCTTC.

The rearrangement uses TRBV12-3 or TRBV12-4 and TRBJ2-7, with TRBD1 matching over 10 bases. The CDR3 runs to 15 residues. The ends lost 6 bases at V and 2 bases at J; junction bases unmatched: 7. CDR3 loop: CASRFRTGGTYEQYF. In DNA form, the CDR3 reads TGTGCCAGCAGGTTCCGGACAGGGGGAACCTACGAGCAGTACTTC.

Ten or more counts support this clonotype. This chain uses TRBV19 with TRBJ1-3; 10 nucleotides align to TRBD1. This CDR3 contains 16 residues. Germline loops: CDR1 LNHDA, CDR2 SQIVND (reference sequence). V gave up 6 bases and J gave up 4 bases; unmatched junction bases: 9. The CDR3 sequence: CASSTRDRGSGNTIYF. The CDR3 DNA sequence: TGTGCCAGTAGCACCCGGGACAGGGGATCAGGAAACACCATATATTTT.

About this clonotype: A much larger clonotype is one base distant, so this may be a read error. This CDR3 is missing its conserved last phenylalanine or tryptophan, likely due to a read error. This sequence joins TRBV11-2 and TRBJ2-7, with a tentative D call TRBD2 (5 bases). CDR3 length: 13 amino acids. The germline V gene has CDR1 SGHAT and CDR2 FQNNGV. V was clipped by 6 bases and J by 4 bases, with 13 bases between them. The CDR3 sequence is CASSSPRGYEQYS. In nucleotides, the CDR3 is TGTGCCAGCAGTTCCCCTCGGGGTTACGAGCAGTACTCC.

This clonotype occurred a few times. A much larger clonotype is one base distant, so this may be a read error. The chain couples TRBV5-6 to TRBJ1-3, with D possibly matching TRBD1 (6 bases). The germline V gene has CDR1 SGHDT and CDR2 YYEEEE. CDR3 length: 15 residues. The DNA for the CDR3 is TGTGCCGGCAGCTCCGGGACATACTCTGGAAACACCATATATTTT. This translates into CAGSSGTYSGNTIYF.

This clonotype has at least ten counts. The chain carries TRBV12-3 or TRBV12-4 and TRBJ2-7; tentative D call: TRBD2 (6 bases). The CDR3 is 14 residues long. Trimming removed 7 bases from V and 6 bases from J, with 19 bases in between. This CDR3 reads CASTARLGRFEQYF. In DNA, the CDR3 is TGTGCCAGCACAGCCCGACTAGGTCGTTTCGAGCAGTACTTC.